The TCR beta chain described here comes from a study of cytomegalovirus exposure and HLA in healthy donors. With respect to this clone: Its antigen is not known.

Overall study results and limits: It was approximately 160 TCR beta chains that were listed as cytomegalovirus-associated. Analyses of presence/absence relied on an assumption of roughly uniform sequencing depth across donors. Many donors shared some public TCRs, even though most TCR sequences were rare.

The CDR3 covers 14 residues. Germline CDR1 is SGHTA and CDR2 is FQGNSA. The V gene lost 5 bases and the J gene lost 8 bases, with 13 bases spanning the gap. The PCR contained 60 Vbeta and 13 Jbeta primers. Sequencing used immunoSEQ multiplex PCR; TCRdb keeps in-frame clones, though not all of them. The sample holds about 150,000 clones, approximately 85% seen once. This sequence was found in a woman aged 40 to 50 in good health and CMV-seronegative. Sequenced material: PBMCs. The rearrangement links TRBV7-2 to TRBJ1-6, with D uncertain. The CDR3 nucleotides are TGTGCCAGCAGCCCACGTGGTCAGGATTCACCCCTCCACTTT. This gives the protein CASSPRGQDSPLHF.